This paragraph reports one T cell receptor (beta chain). What it recognizes is unknown. The data are from a study of graft-versus-host responses after intestinal transplantation. Libraries were prepared by immunoSEQ multiplex PCR; TCRdb keeps only in-frame clonotypes and omits some of them. The sample carries roughly 130,000 clones, about nine tenths recorded once. In germline, CDR1 is SGHRS, CDR2 YFSETQ. This CDR3 has 15 amino acids. V lost 1 base, J lost 1 base, and 8 bases lay in between. The gene calls are TRBV5-1 and TRBJ2-2; D uncertain. Sequences were derived from unstimulated CD4+ T cells sorted from spleen or lymph node cells, sampled before intestinal transplant. The receptor was isolated from a human donor who received an intestinal transplant. The CDR3 DNA is TGCGCCAGCAGCTTGCTTCCAGGGAACACCGGGGAGCTGTTTTTT. The encoded protein is CASSLLPGNTGELFF.